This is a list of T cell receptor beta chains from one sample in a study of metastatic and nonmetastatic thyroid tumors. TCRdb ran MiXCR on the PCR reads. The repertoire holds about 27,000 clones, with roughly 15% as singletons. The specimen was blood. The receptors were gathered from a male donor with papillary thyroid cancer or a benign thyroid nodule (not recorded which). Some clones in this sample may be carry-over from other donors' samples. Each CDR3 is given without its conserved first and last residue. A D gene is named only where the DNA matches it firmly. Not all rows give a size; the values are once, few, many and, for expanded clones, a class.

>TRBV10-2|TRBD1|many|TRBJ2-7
AGSSGTGGNEQY
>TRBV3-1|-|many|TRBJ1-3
ASSQGWGSGNTIY
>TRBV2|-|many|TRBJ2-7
ASSELYEQY
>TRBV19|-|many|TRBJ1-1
ASSYTVNTEAF
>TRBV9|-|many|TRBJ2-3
ASSVSSSTDTQY
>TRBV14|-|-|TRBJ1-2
ASSQGHLRDPPTNGYT
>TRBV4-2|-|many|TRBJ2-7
ASSQSYEQY
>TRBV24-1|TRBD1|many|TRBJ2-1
ATTQGGTGINEQF
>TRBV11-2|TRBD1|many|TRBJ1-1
ASSSGQTYMNTEAF
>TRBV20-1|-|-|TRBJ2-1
SARGGGGRHNEQF
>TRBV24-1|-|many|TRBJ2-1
ATSDGLWEQF
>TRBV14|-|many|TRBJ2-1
ASSQDIPGYRRNEQF
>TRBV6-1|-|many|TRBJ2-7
ASSSYPGPELRQY
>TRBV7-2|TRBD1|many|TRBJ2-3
ASSSRGTGKWGTQY
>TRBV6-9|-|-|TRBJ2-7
ASSLVPQGEQY
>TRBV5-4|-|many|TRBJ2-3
ASSPPAHTDTQY
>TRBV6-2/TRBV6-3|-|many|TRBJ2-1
ASSSSRQWVYNEQF
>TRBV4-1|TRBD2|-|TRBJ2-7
ASSLAGGYEQY
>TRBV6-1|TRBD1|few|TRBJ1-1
ASSEPGQGVTESF
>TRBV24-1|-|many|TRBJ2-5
ATSKERTQY
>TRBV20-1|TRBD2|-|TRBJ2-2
SVSGSGDDTGELF
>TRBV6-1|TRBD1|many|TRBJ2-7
ASSGDRYEQY
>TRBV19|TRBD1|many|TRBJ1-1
ASKSQGGLARTEAF
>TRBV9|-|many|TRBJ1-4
ASSLNSGANEKLF
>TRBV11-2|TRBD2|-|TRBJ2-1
ASGPQRAGGPEQF
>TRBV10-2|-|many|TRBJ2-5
ASSPQETQY
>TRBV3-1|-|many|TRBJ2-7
ASRDGPYEQY
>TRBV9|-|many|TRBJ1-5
ASSVDGQNQPQH
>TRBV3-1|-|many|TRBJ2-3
ASSAAEGGPQY
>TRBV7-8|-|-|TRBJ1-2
ASSLEVGWEAANYGYT
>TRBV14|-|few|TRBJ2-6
ASSRRGANVLT
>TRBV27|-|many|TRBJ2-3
ASRRTGTDTQY
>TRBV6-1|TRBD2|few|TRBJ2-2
ASGLAGYTWELF
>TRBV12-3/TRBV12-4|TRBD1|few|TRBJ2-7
ASSLGQGAREQY
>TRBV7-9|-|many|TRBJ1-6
ASSRTVRGSPLH
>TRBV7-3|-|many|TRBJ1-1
ASSLGRNTEAF
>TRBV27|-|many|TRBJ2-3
ASSLGGDTQY
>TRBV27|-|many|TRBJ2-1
ASSLSIGTSYNEQF
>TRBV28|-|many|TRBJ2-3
ASRPRLGADTQY
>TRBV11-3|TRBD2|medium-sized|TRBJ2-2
ASGGELAGTGELF
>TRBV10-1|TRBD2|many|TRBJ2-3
ASSHLAGGEDTQY
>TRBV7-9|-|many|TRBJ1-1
ASSLVTENTEAF
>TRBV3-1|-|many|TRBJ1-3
ASSGLGGRDTIY
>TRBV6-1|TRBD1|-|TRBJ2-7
ASTESGQALWEQY
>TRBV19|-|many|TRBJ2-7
ASSIDADSRAGEQY
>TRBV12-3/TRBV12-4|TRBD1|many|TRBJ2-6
AGRQGSGANVLT
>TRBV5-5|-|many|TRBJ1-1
ASSLGGANTEAF
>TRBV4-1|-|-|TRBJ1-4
ASSQVGAREKLF
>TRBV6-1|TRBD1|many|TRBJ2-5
ASRGQLQETQY
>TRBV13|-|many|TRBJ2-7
ASNFHGGGALSYEQY
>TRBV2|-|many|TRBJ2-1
ASCGNRYNEQF
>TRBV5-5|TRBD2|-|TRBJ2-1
ASSYGTSLTNEQF
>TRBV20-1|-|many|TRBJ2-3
SASVSEAADTQY
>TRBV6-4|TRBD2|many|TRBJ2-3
ASSVAGGTDTQY
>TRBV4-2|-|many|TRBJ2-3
ASSQSAGVSTDTQY
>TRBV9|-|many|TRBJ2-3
ASSVAKGGTDTQY
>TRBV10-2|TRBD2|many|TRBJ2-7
ASTRGLASAEQY
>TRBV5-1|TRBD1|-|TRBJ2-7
ASSRNVVSNGQGILYEQY
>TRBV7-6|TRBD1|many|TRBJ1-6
ASSLGDRGSPLH
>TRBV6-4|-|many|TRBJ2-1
ASSDGGTSSYNEQF